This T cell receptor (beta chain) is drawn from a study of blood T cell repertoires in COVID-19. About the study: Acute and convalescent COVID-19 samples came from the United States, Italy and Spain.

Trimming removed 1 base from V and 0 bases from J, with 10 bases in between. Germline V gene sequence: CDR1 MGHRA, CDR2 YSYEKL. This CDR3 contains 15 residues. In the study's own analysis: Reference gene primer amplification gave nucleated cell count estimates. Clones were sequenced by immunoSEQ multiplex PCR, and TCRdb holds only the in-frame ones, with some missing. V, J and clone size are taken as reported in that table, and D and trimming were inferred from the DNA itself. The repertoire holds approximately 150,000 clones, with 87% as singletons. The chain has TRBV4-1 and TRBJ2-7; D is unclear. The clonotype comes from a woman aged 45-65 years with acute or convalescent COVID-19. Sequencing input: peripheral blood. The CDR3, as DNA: TGCGCCAGCAGCCAAGCACCCGGTAGCTCCTACGAGCAGTACTTC. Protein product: CASSQAPGSSYEQYF.